The clone carrying this T cell receptor (beta chain) was detected a few times. The antigen is not known. The sample originates from a study of shared clonotypes between healthy human individuals. Study-wide points: Sharing across four donors was highest in naive CD4 (roughly 5%) and lowest in memory CD8 (0.4%).

Clones were sequenced by immunoSEQ multiplex PCR, and TCRdb holds only the in-frame ones, with some missing. The sample includes over 850,000 clones, about 80% of them seen just once. The source of this sequence is a man in his late teens or twenties in good health. Some clones in this sample may be carry-over from other donors' samples. The sample consisted of memory CD4+ T cells from PBMCs. The subset denotes: CD45RA-negative fraction.

CDR3 nucleotide sequence: TGTGCCAGCAGTATCGGACAGGGGGCGAATCAGCCCCAGCATTTT. This translates into CASSIGQGANQPQHF. V and J are TRBV2 and TRBJ1-5; the match to TRBD1 covers 11 bases. Germline CDR1 and CDR2: SNHLY and FYNNEI. The CDR3 is 15 amino acids. The J segment lost 4 bases and the V segment lost 5 bases, leaving 4 bases of the junction unmatched.